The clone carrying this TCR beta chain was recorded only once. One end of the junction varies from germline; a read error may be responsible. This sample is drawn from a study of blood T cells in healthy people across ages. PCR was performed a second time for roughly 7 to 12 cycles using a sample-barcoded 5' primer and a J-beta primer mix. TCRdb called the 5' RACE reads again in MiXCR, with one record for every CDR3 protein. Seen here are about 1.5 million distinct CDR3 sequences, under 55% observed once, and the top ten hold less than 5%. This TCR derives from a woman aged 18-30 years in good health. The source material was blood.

Here the CDR3 DNA reads TGTGCCGGCAGCCAAGATTTCGGGACAGGCCTCGAGACCCAGTACTTC. This gives the protein CAGSQDFGTGLETQYF. J is TRBJ2-5 and V is TRBV4-2; 8 nucleotides align to TRBD1. Germline V lookup: CDR1 LGHNA, CDR2 YNFKEQ. CDR3 length: 16 amino acids.